This entry is about one T cell receptor (beta chain). Clones were sequenced by immunoSEQ multiplex PCR, and TCRdb holds only the in-frame ones, with some missing. The sample includes roughly 100,000 clones, less than 85% of them seen just once. The data belong to a study of Ad26.COV2.S vaccination and SARS-CoV-2 variants. J lost 3 bases, V lost 1 base, and 8 bases had no gene match. The CDR3 sequence is 17 residues long. Per the germline V gene, CDR1 is LGHNA and CDR2 is YNFKEQ. The clonotype originates from a human donor who had recovered from COVID-19. The chain is built from TRBV4-2 and TRBJ1-3, with TRBD1 matching over 8 bases. The sample was peripheral blood, taken after recovery from COVID-19. CDR3 DNA sequence: TGTGCCAGCAGCCAAGCTTCGGACAGGGACAGTGGAAACACCATATATTTT. Amino acid sequence: CASSQASDRDSGNTIYF.